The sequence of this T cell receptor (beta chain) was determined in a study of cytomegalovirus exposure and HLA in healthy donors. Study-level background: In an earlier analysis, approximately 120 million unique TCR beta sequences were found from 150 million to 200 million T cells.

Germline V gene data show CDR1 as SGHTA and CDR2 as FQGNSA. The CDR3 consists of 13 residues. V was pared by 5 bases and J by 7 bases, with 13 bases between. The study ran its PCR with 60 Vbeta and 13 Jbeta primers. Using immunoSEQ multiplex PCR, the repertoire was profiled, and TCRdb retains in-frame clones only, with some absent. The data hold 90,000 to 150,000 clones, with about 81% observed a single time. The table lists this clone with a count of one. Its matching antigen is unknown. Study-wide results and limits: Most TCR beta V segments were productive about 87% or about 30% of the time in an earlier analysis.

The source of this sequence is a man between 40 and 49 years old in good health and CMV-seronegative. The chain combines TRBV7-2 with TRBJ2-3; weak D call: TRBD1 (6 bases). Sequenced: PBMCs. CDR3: CASSRDRLNTQYF. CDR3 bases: TGTGCCAGCAGCCGCGACAGGCTAAATACGCAGTATTTT.